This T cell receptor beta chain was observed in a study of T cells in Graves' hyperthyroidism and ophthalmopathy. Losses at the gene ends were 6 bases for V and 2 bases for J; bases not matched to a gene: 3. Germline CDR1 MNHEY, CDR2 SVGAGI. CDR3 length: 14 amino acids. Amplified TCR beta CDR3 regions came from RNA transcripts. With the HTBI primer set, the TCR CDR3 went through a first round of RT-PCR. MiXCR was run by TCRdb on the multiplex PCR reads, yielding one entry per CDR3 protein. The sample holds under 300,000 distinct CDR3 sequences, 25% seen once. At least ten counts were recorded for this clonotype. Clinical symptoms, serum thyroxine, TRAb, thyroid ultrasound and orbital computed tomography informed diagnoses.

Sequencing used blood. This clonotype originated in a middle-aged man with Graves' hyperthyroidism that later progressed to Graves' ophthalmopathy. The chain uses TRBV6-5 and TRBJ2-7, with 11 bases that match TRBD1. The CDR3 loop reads CASRRGQGAYEQYF. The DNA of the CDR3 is TGTGCCAGCAGACGGGGACAGGGGGCCTACGAGCAGTACTTC.